The clone carrying this T cell receptor beta chain appeared a few times. The sample belongs to a study of response to subunit inactivated influenza vaccine. Unmatched junction bases numbered 4, after V lost 6 bases and J lost 7 bases. Per the germline V gene, CDR1 is SNHLY and CDR2 is FYNNEI. This CDR3 spans 14 amino acids. TCRdb used MiXCR to reprocess the RT-PCR reads, holding one entry per CDR3 protein. The sample records around 600,000 distinct CDR3 sequences, about 11% being singletons. This sample was shared with a second study, whose subject was T cells expressing NK-cell markers. As that study records: UMIs were included in TCR beta cDNA generated by 5'RACE template switching. Investigators obtained TCR beta repertoires from sorted CD3+CD56+NKG2C+, CD3+CD56+NKG2C- and CD3+CD56-NKG2C+ T cells. One of eight sequenced donors was HCMV-seronegative; the other seven were seropositive. Leadership of the CD3+CD56-NKG2C+ fraction also belonged to these clonotypes in four donors.

The TCR originated in a man aged 45-65 years who received an inactivated influenza vaccine. The starting material was PBMCs from blood, obtained on the day of vaccination. The chain joins TRBV2 to TRBJ1-6; 9 bases fit TRBD1. The CDR3 DNA follows: TGTGCCAGCAGAGCGGACAGGGGAAATTCACCCCTCCACTTT. It codes for CASRADRGNSPLHF.